The 21 T cell receptor beta chains given below trace back to one sample, sequenced in a study of monozygotic twins with inflammatory bowel disease (dated by TCRdb to the late 2010s). To prepare the library, 5' RACE was applied. This sample was sequenced with an Illumina HiSeq 2500. TCRdb reprocessed the reads, so every CDR3 protein sequence counts as one entry and DNA is not shown. This sample's table contains about 300,000 distinct CDR3 sequences. The ten largest make up over 5% of the sample. Input material: blood. These TCRs come from a human donor with ulcerative colitis or Crohn's disease, or a healthy co-twin of an affected twin (not recorded which).

This sequence joins TRBV18 and TRBJ1-1; no DNA is available, so the TRBD1 call from TCRdb remains unchecked. The CDR3 loop spans 14 amino acids. The germline gives CDR1 KGHSH, CDR2 LQKENI. The CDR3 region is CASSAESRDTEAFF.

The chain is built from TRBV19 and TRBJ2-7; TCRdb picks TRBD2, but there is no DNA to check that call. Germline V gives CDR1 LNHDA, CDR2 SQIVND (reference sequence). The CDR3 is 13 residues long. The CDR3 loop is CASSPSGVYEQYF.

The V and J genes are TRBV9 and TRBJ2-6. From germline, CDR1 is SGDLS and CDR2 YYNGEE. The CDR3 totals 16 residues. CDR3 sequence reads: CASSVGPNSGANVLTF.

The chain is built from TRBV7-9 and TRBJ1-2; the TRBD1 assignment by TCRdb is unverifiable without DNA. The CDR3 spans 15 residues. Germline assignment: CDR1 SEHNR and CDR2 FQNEAQ (reference sequence). CDR3 loop: CASSEQGEGYDGYTF.

J is TRBJ2-2 and V is TRBV9; the D gene TCRdb calls, TRBD1, cannot be checked with no DNA. The germline V gene encodes CDR1 SGDLS and CDR2 YYNGEE. This CDR3 is built from 15 residues. CDR3 amino acids: CASRVTGANTGELFF.

The rearrangement uses TRBV5-1 and TRBJ2-1; TCRdb's assignment of TRBD2 cannot be checked, as there is no DNA. CDR3 length: 18 amino acids. The germline gives CDR1 SGHRS, CDR2 YFSETQ. CDR3 loop: CASVEITSGRLSYNEQFF.

The chain links TRBV3-1 to TRBJ2-3; as DNA is missing, the TRBD1 call by TCRdb cannot be tested. Germline loops: CDR1 LGHDT, CDR2 YNNKEL (reference sequence). The CDR3 has 15 amino acids. The CDR3 sequence: CASSQDTGRGARQYF.

This rearrangement joins TRBV5-1 to TRBJ1-1. The CDR3 covers 13 residues. Germline V CDR1 and CDR2: SGHRS, YFSETQ. The CDR3 is CASSEGQGSDAFF.

The rearrangement links TRBV4-2 to TRBJ2-7; there is no DNA to check the TCRdb D call of TRBD2. CDR1 and CDR2 from the germline V gene are LGHNA and YNFKEQ. The CDR3 totals 17 residues. CDR3: CASSQSGLAGSSYEQYF.

The chain couples TRBV28 to TRBJ2-1; there is no DNA to check the TCRdb D call of TRBD1. The V gene's germline CDR1 is MDHEN and CDR2 SYDVKM. CDR3 size: 15 residues. The CDR3 sequence: CASSSQGRGKNEQFF.

This chain connects TRBV7-7 to TRBJ2-3; lacking DNA, the TRBD1 call made by TCRdb goes unchecked. This CDR3 spans 15 amino acids. Germline CDR1 SSHAT, CDR2 FNYEAQ (reference sequence). CDR3 loop: CASSFGTASTDTQYF. Using reference TRBV7-7 and TRBJ2-3 for the parts outside the CDR3, the full variable domain is GAGVSQSPRYKVTKRGQDVTLRCDPISSHATLYWYQQALGQGPEFLTYFNYEAQPDKSGLPSDRFSAERPEGSISTLTIQRTEQRDSAMYRCASSFGTASTDTQYFGPGTRLTVL.

This sequence joins TRBV11-2 and TRBJ2-3. The CDR3 length is 15 residues. Per germline, CDR1 SGHAT and CDR2 FQNNGV. The CDR3 sequence is CASRPLAWGTDTQYF.

The chain has TRBV7-9 and TRBJ1-1; TCRdb picks TRBD1, but there is no DNA to check that call. The CDR3 has 14 residues. The germline V gene encodes CDR1 SEHNR and CDR2 FQNEAQ (reference sequence). The CDR3 region is CASSSTGANTEAFF.

The chain combines TRBV6-2 or TRBV6-3 with TRBJ2-1; TCRdb selects TRBD2, and the lack of DNA leaves this call unchecked. The CDR3 covers 18 residues. CDR1 and CDR2 from the germline V gene are MNHEY and SVGEGT. CDR3 amino acids: CASSYSPGLAGSYNEQFF.

This chain uses TRBV20-1 with TRBJ1-6. The CDR3 consists of 14 residues. Germline V lookup: CDR1 DFQATT, CDR2 SNEGSKA (reference sequence). CDR3 region: CSARKGKFNSPLHF.

V and J are TRBV5-6 and TRBJ2-7. The CDR3 extends over 15 amino acids. Per germline, CDR1 SGHDT and CDR2 YYEEEE. The CDR3 protein is CASSFLGKLAYEQYF.

This chain links TRBV7-2 with TRBJ2-7. Germline CDR1 reads SGHTA; CDR2 reads FQGNSA. CDR3 length: 15 residues. The chain's CDR3 is CASSPGLGGSYEQYF. Combining the CDR3 with reference TRBV7-2 and TRBJ2-7 gives the whole variable domain GAGVSQSPSNKVTEKGKDVELRCDPISGHTALYWYRQSLGQGLEFLIYFQGNSAPDKSGLPSDRFSAERTGGSVSTLTIQRTQQEDSAVYLCASSPGLGGSYEQYFGPGTRLTVT.

V usage is TRBV27 and J usage is TRBJ2-7; with no DNA, the TCRdb D assignment of TRBD1 cannot be verified. The CDR3 totals 14 residues. CDR1 and CDR2 (germline): MNHEY, SMNVEV (reference sequence). The CDR3: CASSYGGGGYEQYF.

The chain links TRBV30 to TRBJ2-5. Germline assignment: CDR1 GTSNPN and CDR2 SVGIG (reference sequence). The CDR3 is 15 residues long. The CDR3 spells CAWSVGTGIQETQYF.

The chain links TRBV20-1 to TRBJ1-6; as DNA is missing, the TRBD1 call by TCRdb cannot be tested. The CDR3 sequence is 14 residues long. Germline assignment: CDR1 DFQATT and CDR2 SNEGSKA (reference sequence). CDR3 sequence reads: CSARVGTDDSPLHF.

This chain connects TRBV11-2 to TRBJ2-3; as DNA is missing, the TRBD1 call by TCRdb cannot be tested. The CDR3 loop spans 13 amino acids. Germline V lookup: CDR1 SGHAT, CDR2 FQNNGV. This chain's CDR3 is CASGQRRGDTQYF.